Here is one T cell receptor beta chain with its context. Generated by immunoSEQ multiplex PCR, the TCRdb table keeps only in-frame clones and is missing some. The sample shows around 62,000 clones, about 88% of them seen only once. This entry comes from a study of T cell changes during pregnancy in multiple sclerosis. The V gene's germline CDR1 is SGDLS and CDR2 YYNGEE. There are 15 residues in the CDR3. V was clipped by 1 base and J by 3 bases, with 11 bases between them. The clonotype originates from a female donor with multiple sclerosis, enrolled in a pregnancy study. The genes are TRBV9 and TRBJ1-5, with D perhaps matching TRBD1 (6 bases). Sequenced material: peripheral blood, taken in the first trimester of pregnancy. The CDR3 spells CASSVSGTINQPQHF. The CDR3 DNA reads as TGTGCCAGCAGCGTATCCGGGACAATCAATCAGCCCCAGCATTTT.